This TCR beta chain emerged from a study of T cells in Graves' hyperthyroidism and ophthalmopathy. Authors of the study amplified TCR beta CDR3 regions from RNA transcripts. In the first-round RT-PCR of the TCR CDR3, the HTBI primer set was used. TCRdb itself ran the multiplex PCR reads through MiXCR, one entry per CDR3 protein. The sample records 500,000 or so distinct CDR3 sequences, 15% to 20% being singletons. With regard to this clonotype: The junction departs from the called germline gene at one end, perhaps through a read error.

The CDR3 has 15 residues. Germline-derived CDR1 and CDR2 are SEHNR and FQNEAQ (reference sequence). The clonotype comes from a woman aged 18 to 35 with Graves' ophthalmopathy. This chain links TRBV7-9 with TRBJ2-1; 9 bases match TRBD2. Material for sequencing was blood. This CDR3 is CASSLGPSGVAEQLF. The CDR3 DNA follows: TGTGCCAGCAGCCTGGGCCCTAGCGGGGTAGCTGAGCAGCTCTTC.